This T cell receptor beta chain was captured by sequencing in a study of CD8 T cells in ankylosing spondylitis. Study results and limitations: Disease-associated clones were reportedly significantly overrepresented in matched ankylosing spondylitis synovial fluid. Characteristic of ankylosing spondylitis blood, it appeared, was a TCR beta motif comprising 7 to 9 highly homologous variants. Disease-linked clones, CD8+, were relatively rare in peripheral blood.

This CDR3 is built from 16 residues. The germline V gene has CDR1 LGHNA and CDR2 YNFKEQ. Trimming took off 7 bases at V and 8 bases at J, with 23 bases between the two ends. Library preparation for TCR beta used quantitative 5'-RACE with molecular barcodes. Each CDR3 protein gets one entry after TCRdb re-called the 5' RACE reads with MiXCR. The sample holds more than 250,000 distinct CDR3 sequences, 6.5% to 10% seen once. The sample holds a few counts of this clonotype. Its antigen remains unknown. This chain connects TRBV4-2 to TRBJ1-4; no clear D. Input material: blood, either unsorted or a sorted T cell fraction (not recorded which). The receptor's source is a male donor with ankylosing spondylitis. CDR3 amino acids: CASTQPQRATREKLFF. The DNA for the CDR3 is TGTGCCAGCACACAGCCCCAGAGGGCCACTCGGGAAAAACTGTTTTTT.